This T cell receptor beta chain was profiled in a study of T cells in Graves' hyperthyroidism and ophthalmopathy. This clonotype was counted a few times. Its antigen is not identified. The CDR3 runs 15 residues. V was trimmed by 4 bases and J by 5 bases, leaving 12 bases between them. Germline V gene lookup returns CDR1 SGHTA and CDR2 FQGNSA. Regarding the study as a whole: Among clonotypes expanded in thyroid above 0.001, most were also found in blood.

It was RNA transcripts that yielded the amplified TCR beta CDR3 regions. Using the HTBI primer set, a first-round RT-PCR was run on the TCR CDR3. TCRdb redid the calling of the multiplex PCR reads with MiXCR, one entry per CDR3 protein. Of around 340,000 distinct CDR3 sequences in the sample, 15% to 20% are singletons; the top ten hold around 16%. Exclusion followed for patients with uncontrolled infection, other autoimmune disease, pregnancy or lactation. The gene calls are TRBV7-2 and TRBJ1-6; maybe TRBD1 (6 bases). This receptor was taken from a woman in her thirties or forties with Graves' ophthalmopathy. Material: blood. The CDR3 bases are TGTGCCAGCAGCTACGGACAGATCCATAATTCACCCCTCCACTTT. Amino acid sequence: CASSYGQIHNSPLHF.